This paragraph covers one TCR beta chain sequence. This entry is derived from a study of memory CD8 T cells in hepatitis C reinfection. TCRdb keeps only in-frame clones here, not all; method: immunoSEQ multiplex PCR. The sample lists around 47,000 clones, approximately 87% occurring once. Time point reported: peak reinfection, 3 to 8 weeks after reinfection detection. Sorted cells were sequenced directly ex vivo without any in vitro expansion. Between the trimmed V and J ends, which lost 4 bases and 5 bases, there was a span of 17 bases. The length of the CDR3 is 15 residues. The germline gives CDR1 LNHDA, CDR2 SQIVND (reference sequence).

The sequencing sample was made of naive CD8+ T cells sorted from blood. The clonotype comes from a man aged 18 to 35 with hepatitis C virus infection. This rearrangement joins TRBV19 to TRBJ2-5, with a possible D match to TRBD1 (6 bases). CDR3 region: CASSRGAGELETQYF. CDR3 DNA sequence: TGTGCCAGTAGTAGGGGAGCAGGGGAGTTGGAGACCCAGTACTTC.